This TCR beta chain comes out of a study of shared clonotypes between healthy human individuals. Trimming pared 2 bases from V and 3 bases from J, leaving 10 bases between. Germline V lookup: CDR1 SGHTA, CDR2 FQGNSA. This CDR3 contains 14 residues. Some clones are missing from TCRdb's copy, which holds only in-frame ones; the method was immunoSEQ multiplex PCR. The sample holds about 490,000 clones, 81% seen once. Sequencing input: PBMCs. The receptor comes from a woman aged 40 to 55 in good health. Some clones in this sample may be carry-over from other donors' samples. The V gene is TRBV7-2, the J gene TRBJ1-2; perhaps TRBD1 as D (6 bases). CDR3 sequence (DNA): TGTGCCAGCAGCTTACAGGGGCAACACTATGGCTACACCTTC. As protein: CASSLQGQHYGYTF.